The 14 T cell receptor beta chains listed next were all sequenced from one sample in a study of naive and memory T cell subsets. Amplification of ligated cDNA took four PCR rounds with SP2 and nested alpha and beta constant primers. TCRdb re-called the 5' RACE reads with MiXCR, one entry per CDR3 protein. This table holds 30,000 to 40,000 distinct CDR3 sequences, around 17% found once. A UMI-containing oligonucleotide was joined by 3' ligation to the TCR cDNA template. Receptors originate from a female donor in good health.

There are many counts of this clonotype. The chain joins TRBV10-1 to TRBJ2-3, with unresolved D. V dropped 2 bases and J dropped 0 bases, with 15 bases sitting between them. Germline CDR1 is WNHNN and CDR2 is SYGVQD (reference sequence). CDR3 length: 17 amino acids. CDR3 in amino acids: CASSEDPVPRSTDTQYF. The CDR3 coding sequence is TGCGCCAGCAGTGAGGACCCCGTCCCGCGGAGCACAGATACGCAGTATTTT.

The CDR3 spells CASSYSLPTGVYNEQFF. The CDR3 DNA follows: TGTGCCAGCAGTTACTCGCTCCCGACAGGGGTCTACAATGAGCAGTTCTTC. The chain employs TRBV6-5 and TRBJ2-1; 8 nucleotides match TRBD1. The germline V gene has CDR1 MNHEY and CDR2 SVGAGI. The length of the CDR3 is 17 residues. Unmatched junction bases numbered 7, after V lost 0 bases and J lost 3 bases.

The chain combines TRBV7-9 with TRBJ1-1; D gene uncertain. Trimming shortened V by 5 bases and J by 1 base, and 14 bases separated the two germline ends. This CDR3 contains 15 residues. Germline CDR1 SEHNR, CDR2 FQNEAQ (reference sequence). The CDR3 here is CASSAPMFRNTEAFF. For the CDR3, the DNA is TGTGCCAGCAGCGCCCCAATGTTTCGGAACACTGAAGCTTTCTTT.

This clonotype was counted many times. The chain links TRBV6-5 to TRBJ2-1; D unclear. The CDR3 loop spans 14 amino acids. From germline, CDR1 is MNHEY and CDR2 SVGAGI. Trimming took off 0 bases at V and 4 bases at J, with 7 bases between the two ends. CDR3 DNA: TGTGCCAGCAGTTACTCTGTCAGTTACAATGAGCAGTTCTTC. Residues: CASSYSVSYNEQFF.

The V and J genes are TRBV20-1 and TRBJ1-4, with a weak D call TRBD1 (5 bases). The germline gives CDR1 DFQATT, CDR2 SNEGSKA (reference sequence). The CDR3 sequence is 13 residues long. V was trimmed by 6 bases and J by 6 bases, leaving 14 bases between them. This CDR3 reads CSASPGGDEKLFF. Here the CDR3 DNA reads TGCAGTGCCTCACCGGGGGGTGATGAAAAACTGTTTTTT.

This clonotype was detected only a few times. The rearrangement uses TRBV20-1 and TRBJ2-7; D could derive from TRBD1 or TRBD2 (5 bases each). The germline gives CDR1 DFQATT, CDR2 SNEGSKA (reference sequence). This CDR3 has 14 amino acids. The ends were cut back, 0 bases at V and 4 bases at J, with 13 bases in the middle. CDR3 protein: CSARDPGTDYEQYF. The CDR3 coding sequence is TGCAGTGCTAGAGATCCCGGGACCGATTACGAGCAGTACTTC.

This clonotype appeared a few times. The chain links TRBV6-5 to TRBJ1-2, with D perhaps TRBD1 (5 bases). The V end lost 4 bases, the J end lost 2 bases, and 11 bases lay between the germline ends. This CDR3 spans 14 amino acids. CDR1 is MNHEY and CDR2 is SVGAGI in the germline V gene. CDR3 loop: CASSSNRGNYGYTF. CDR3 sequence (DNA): TGTGCCAGCAGTTCTAATCGGGGGAACTATGGCTACACCTTC.

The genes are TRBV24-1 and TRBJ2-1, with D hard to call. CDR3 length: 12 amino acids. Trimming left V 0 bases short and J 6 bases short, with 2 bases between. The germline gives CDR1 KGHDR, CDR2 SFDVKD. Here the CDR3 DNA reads TGTGCCACCAGTGATTTGGTCAATGAGCAGTTCTTC. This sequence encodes CATSDLVNEQFF.

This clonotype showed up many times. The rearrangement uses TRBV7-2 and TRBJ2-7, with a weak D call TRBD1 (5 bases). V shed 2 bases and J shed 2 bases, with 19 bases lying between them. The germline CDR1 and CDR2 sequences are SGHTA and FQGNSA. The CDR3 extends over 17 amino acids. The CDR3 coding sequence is TGTGCCAGCAGCTTATTTTTGGCAGGGTCTGTTCCCTACGAGCAGTACTTC. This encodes CASSLFLAGSVPYEQYF.

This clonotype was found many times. CDR3 in amino acids: CASSQEGPGGPAIQYF. CDR3 DNA: TGTGCCAGCAGCCAAGAGGGTCCGGGGGGGCCAGCCATTCAGTACTTC. The V gene is TRBV14, the J gene TRBJ2-4; the match to TRBD2 covers 8 bases. Trimming took 0 bases from V and 9 from J; bases not matched to a gene: 10. Germline CDR1 is SGHDN and CDR2 is FVKESK. This CDR3 region has 16 residues.

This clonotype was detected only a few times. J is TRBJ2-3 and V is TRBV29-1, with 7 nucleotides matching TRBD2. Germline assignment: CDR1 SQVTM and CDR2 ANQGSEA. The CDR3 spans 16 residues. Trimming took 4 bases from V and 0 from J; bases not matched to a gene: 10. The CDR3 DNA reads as TGCAGCGTTGTCCGGGGGGTGCTATCTAGCACAGATACGCAGTATTTT. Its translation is CSVVRGVLSSTDTQYF.

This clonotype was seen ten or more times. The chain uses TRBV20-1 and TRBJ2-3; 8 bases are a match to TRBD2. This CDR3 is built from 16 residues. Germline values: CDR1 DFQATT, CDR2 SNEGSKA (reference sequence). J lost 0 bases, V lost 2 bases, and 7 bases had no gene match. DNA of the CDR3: TGCAGTGCTAGAATATTGGCTAGCGGGAGCACAGATACGCAGTATTTT. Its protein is CSARILASGSTDTQYF.

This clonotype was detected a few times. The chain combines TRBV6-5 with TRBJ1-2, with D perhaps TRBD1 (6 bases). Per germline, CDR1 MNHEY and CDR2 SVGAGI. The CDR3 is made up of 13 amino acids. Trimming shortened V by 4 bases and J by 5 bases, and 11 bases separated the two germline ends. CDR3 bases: TGTGCCAGCAGTTTCGCGGACAGATATGGCTACACCTTC. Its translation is CASSFADRYGYTF.

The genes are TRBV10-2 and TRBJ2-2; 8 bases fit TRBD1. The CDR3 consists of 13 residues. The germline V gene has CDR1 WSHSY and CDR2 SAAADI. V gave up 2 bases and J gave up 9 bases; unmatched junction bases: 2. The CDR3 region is CASSEGTGWELFF. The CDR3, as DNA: TGCGCCAGCAGTGAGGGGACAGGCTGGGAGCTGTTTTTT.